These 20 T cell receptor beta chains were sequenced from one sample in a study of cytomegalovirus exposure and HLA in healthy donors (dated by TCRdb to the late 2010s). The library was obtained by the immunoSEQ multiplex PCR assay. TCRdb holds this immuneACCESS table with in-frame rearrangements only. Some clones are missing; in checked studies, unresolved V genes explain under half, and the rest has no known cause. Present in this sample are 150,000 or so clones, 90% of which were seen just once. The top ten constitute roughly 6.7% of the sample. The sequencing sample was made of PBMCs. The receptors were sampled from a woman in her twenties or thirties in good health and CMV-seropositive.

The J gene is TRBJ2-7, the V gene TRBV28, with 9 bases that match TRBD2. V was clipped by 3 bases and J by 5 bases; unmatched bases: 5. The CDR3 has 14 residues. Germline values: CDR1 MDHEN, CDR2 SYDVKM. The CDR3 bases are TGTGCCAGCAGTTTGCGGGGGGGGCTCGACGAGCAGTACTTC. Amino acids: CASSLRGGLDEQYF.

Note on this clone: Other DNA sequences from this sample encode an identical CDR3 as well. The V and J genes are TRBV9 and TRBJ1-3; D ambiguous. From germline, CDR1 is SGDLS and CDR2 YYNGEE. The CDR3 runs to 14 residues. V was cut by 0 bases and J by 4 bases, with 8 bases left in between. CDR3 coding DNA: TGTGCCAGCAGCGTAGCCAGTTCAGGAAACACCATATATTTT. Amino acids: CASSVASSGNTIYF.

The V gene is TRBV4-1, the J gene TRBJ1-5; 9 bases fit TRBD1. The CDR3 has 14 residues. Germline V gene data show CDR1 as MGHRA and CDR2 as YSYEKL. V shed 6 bases, J shed 4 bases, and the junction held 4 bases outside the gene matches. As DNA, the CDR3 is TGCGCCAGCAGACCCGGACAGGGGAATCAGCCCCAGCATTTT. This gives the protein CASRPGQGNQPQHF.

The rearrangement uses TRBV18 and TRBJ2-1; TRBD2 agrees at 9 bases. V lost 6 bases, J lost 4 bases, and 7 bases stayed unmatched. This CDR3 has 15 residues. Germline V gene lookup returns CDR1 KGHSH and CDR2 LQKENI. The CDR3 region has the DNA TGTGCCAGCTCCCTGACTAGCGGATCTTACAATGAGCAGTTCTTC. Its protein is CASSLTSGSYNEQFF.

Here the CDR3 reads CASSLAGVSNQPQHF. In DNA form, the CDR3 reads TGTGCCAGCAGCTTAGCGGGCGTCAGCAATCAGCCCCAGCATTTT. The V call is TRBV7-8, the J call TRBJ1-5; D is uncertain. Germline V gene sequence: CDR1 SGHVS, CDR2 FQNEAQ. The CDR3 spans 15 residues. The ends were cut back, 0 bases at V and 1 base at J, with 7 bases in the middle.

V usage is TRBV21-1 and J usage is TRBJ2-5; the DNA was not compared with TRBD2, the D call given in the table. TRBV21-1 is a pseudogene segment. This CDR3 region has 14 residues. The CDR3 protein is CASILTSGRQTQYF. In DNA, the CDR3 is TGTGCCAGCATCTTAACTAGCGGGAGACAGACCCAGTACTTC.

V gene TRBV5-1 combines with J gene TRBJ2-3; 15 nucleotides line up with TRBD2. Germline V gives CDR1 SGHRS, CDR2 YFSETQ. There are 17 residues in the CDR3. The V gene end was trimmed by 4 bases and the J gene end by 3 bases; junction bases not matched to a gene: 6. The DNA of the CDR3 is TGCGCCAGCAGCCCCCCAGGACTAGCGGGAGGGACAGATACGCAGTATTTT. This translates into CASSPPGLAGGTDTQYF.

The V call is TRBV2, the J call TRBJ2-7; 13 bases align to TRBD2. The length of the CDR3 is 15 residues. Per the germline V gene, CDR1 is SNHLY and CDR2 is FYNNEI. V shed 5 bases, J shed 2 bases, and the junction held 3 bases outside the gene matches. The CDR3 DNA is TGTGCCAGCAGTCAAACTAGCGGGAGGGCCTACGAGCAGTACTTC. It yields the protein CASSQTSGRAYEQYF.

This clone was picked up one time. This chain uses TRBV11-2 with TRBJ2-3, with 10 nucleotides matching TRBD2. Looked up from germline, CDR1 is SGHAT and CDR2 is FQNNGV. The junction had 3 bases not matched to a gene; V was cut back by 3 bases and J by 3 bases. The CDR3 consists of 15 residues. The CDR3 is CASSFLAGATDTQYF. CDR3 sequence (DNA): TGTGCCAGCAGCTTCCTAGCGGGAGCGACAGATACGCAGTATTTT.

The chain links TRBV5-1 to TRBJ1-4; D is uncertain. CDR3 length: 14 amino acids. Germline CDR1 SGHRS, CDR2 YFSETQ. Trimming took off 1 base at V and 4 bases at J, with 8 bases between the two ends. The CDR3 bases are TGCGCCAGCAGCTTGTCACAGTTTAATGAAAAACTGTTTTTT. Protein sequence: CASSLSQFNEKLFF.

This clone was seen a single time. The chain is built from TRBV6-6 and TRBJ1-1; D is possibly TRBD1 (5 bases). CDR1 and CDR2 from the germline V gene are MNHNY and SVGAGI (reference sequence). The CDR3 consists of 13 residues. Trimming cost V 2 bases and J 4 bases, with 8 bases left between them. In nucleotides, the CDR3 is TGTGCCAGCAGTTACCCCCAGGGCACTGAAGCTTTCTTT. This encodes CASSYPQGTEAFF.

CDR3 nucleotides: TGTGCCAGCCAGCGGGCGGGAATCGAGCAGTACTTC. Protein product: CASQRAGIEQYF. V is TRBV28 and J is TRBJ2-7; weak D call: TRBD2 (6 bases). The CDR3 has 12 amino acids. CDR1 is MDHEN and CDR2 is SYDVKM in the germline V gene. Between the trimmed V and J ends, which lost 8 bases and 6 bases, there was a span of 14 bases. The whole variable domain, filled in from reference TRBV28 and TRBJ2-7, reads DVKVTQSSRYLVKRTGEKVFLECVQDMDHENMFWYRQDPGLGLRLIYFSYDVKMKEKGDIPEGYSVSREKKERFSLILESASTNQTSMYLCASQRAGIEQYFGPGTRLTVT.

The chain couples TRBV5-1 to TRBJ2-7; 8 bases line up with TRBD1. Trimming removed 4 bases from V and 6 bases from J; junction bases left unmatched: 3. Per germline, CDR1 SGHRS and CDR2 YFSETQ. This CDR3 spans 12 amino acids. The CDR3 protein is CASSQDRAEQYF. CDR3 nucleotide sequence: TGCGCCAGCAGCCAGGACAGGGCCGAGCAGTACTTC.

This clone has just one count. The chain links TRBV6-4 to TRBJ1-1; 10 bases map to TRBD1. The germline gives CDR1 MRHNA, CDR2 SNTAGT. The CDR3 spans 14 residues. V lost 2 bases, J lost 5 bases, and 2 bases stayed unmatched. CDR3 loop: CASSDGTGETEAFF. The DNA of the CDR3 is TGTGCCAGCAGTGACGGGACAGGGGAGACTGAAGCTTTCTTT.

This chain links TRBV4-2 with TRBJ2-7, with D tentatively TRBD2 (7 bases). V lost 4 bases and J 4 bases, leaving 20 bases between the germline ends. The CDR3 extends over 16 amino acids. Germline V gene lookup returns CDR1 LGHNA and CDR2 YNFKEQ. CDR3 sequence reads: CASSPGGGDTFYEQYF. The CDR3 nucleotides read TGTGCCAGCAGCCCGGGGGGAGGGGACACTTTTTACGAGCAGTACTTC.

This chain connects TRBV11-2 to TRBJ1-2, with 7 bases identical to TRBD1. The CDR3 loop spans 18 amino acids. The V gene end was trimmed by 4 bases and the J gene end by 0 bases; junction bases not matched to a gene: 14. Germline CDR1 is SGHAT and CDR2 is FQNNGV. In nucleotides, the CDR3 is TGTGCCAGCAGCTCTCCGGGACAGCCACTTTCAGCTAACTATGGCTACACCTTC. Protein sequence: CASSSPGQPLSANYGYTF. The full variable domain, with the rest looked up from reference TRBV11-2 and TRBJ1-2, is EAGVAQSPRYKIIEKRQSVAFWCNPISGHATLYWYQQILGQGPKLLIQFQNNGVVDDSQLPKDRFSAERLKGVDSTLKIQPAKLEDSAVYLCASSSPGQPLSANYGYTFGSGTRLTVV.

J is TRBJ2-2 and V is TRBV5-5; a weak D match, TRBD2 (5 bases). Trimming shortened V by 4 bases and J by 5 bases, and 12 bases separated the two germline ends. Germline CDR1 reads SGHKS; CDR2 reads YYEKEE (reference sequence). The CDR3 totals 14 residues. The CDR3, as DNA: TGTGCCAGCAGCCTCGGGGAAGTGACCGGGGAGCTGTTTTTT. As protein: CASSLGEVTGELFF.

This chain links TRBV7-9 with TRBJ2-1; the match to TRBD1 covers 8 bases. The V and J ends lost 5 bases and 5 bases, in that order; junction bases with no gene match: 8. CDR3 length equals 15 residues. Germline V gives CDR1 SEHNR, CDR2 FQNEAQ (reference sequence). The CDR3 here is CASSPTGGLDNEQFF. CDR3 sequence (DNA): TGTGCCAGCAGCCCTACAGGGGGACTTGACAATGAGCAGTTCTTC.

The chain links TRBV5-5 to TRBJ2-1; D is possibly TRBD2 (5 bases). V gave up 0 bases and J gave up 4 bases, with 17 bases separating them. This CDR3 region has 17 residues. From germline, CDR1 is SGHKS and CDR2 YYEKEE (reference sequence). Here the CDR3 reads CASSLVIRARGYNEQFF. The CDR3 nucleotides are TGTGCCAGCAGCTTGGTCATCCGGGCGAGAGGGTACAATGAGCAGTTCTTC. The whole variable domain, remainder taken from reference TRBV5-5 and TRBJ2-1, is DAGVTQSPTHLIKTRGQQVTLRCSPISGHKSVSWYQQVLGQGPQFIFQYYEKEERGRGNFPDRFSARQFPNYSSELNVNALLLGDSALYLCASSLVIRARGYNEQFFGPGTRLTVL.

The V and J genes are TRBV18 and TRBJ2-5; 7 bases align to TRBD2. The CDR3 is 14 amino acids. V was pared by 2 bases and J by 4 bases, with 4 bases of the junction left unmatched. The germline gives CDR1 KGHSH, CDR2 LQKENI. CDR3 sequence reads: CASSPGGGPETQYF. The CDR3 DNA follows: TGTGCCAGCTCACCAGGCGGGGGACCAGAGACCCAGTACTTC.